Listed below are T cell receptor beta chains from one sample, sequenced in a study of Graves' ophthalmopathy and Graves' hyperthyroidism. One entry per CDR3 protein results from TCRdb running MiXCR on the multiplex PCR reads. Counted here are about 1.1 million distinct CDR3 sequences, approximately 35% occurring once; the ten biggest clones make up more than 9.5%. Source material: peripheral blood or thyroid tissue (not recorded which). Source of these receptors: an adult man with Graves' hyperthyroidism. Both conserved end residues are part of each CDR3. Fields, in order: D gene, clone size, J gene, V gene, CDR3 DNA, CDR3 protein. A D gene is named only where the DNA matches it firmly. Clone size appears in some rows only: once, few, many, or a class for an expanded clone.

D gene: TRBD1; clone size: .; J gene: TRBJ1-5; V gene: TRBV20-1; CDR3 DNA: TGCAGTGCTGCGGGCAGGGGGCTTAATCAGCTCCAGCATTTT; CDR3 protein: CSAAGRGLNQLQHF
D gene: .; clone size: once; J gene: TRBJ2-7; V gene: TRBV19; CDR3 DNA: TGTGCCAGTAGTAGACAGCTTAAGGGGACCTACGAGCAGTACTTC; CDR3 protein: CASSRQLKGTYEQYF
D gene: .; clone size: .; J gene: TRBJ1-1; V gene: TRBV7-2; CDR3 DNA: TGTGCCAGCAGCTCGACAGGTGGCTTTAATAAAGCTTTCTTT; CDR3 protein: CASSSTGGFNKAFF
D gene: TRBD2; clone size: .; J gene: TRBJ2-5; V gene: TRBV7-2; CDR3 DNA: TGTGCCAGCAGGCCCGGGACTAGCGGGGGGTCCCAGTACTTC; CDR3 protein: CASRPGTSGGSQYF
D gene: .; clone size: .; J gene: TRBJ1-1; V gene: TRBV9; CDR3 DNA: TGTGCCAGCAGCGTAGTGGGAAACATGAACACTGAAGCTTTCTTT; CDR3 protein: CASSVVGNMNTEAFF
D gene: .; clone size: many; J gene: TRBJ1-3; V gene: TRBV11-2; CDR3 DNA: TGTGCCAGCAGCGCCGGTGACGCCGCAAACACCATATATTTT; CDR3 protein: CASSAGDAANTIYF
D gene: .; clone size: .; J gene: TRBJ1-2; V gene: TRBV7-9; CDR3 DNA: TGTGCCAGCAGCCCGATCGCAGGGGCGGATGGCTACACCTTC; CDR3 protein: CASSPIAGADGYTF
D gene: .; clone size: many; J gene: TRBJ2-5; V gene: TRBV24-1; CDR3 DNA: TGTGCCACCAGTAAGCATATGGTGGGTGGGCAAGAGACCCAGTACTTC; CDR3 protein: CATSKHMVGGQETQYF
D gene: .; clone size: many; J gene: TRBJ2-3; V gene: TRBV20-1; CDR3 DNA: TGCAGTGCTAGAGATCGGGCGGGACTCAGCACAAATACGCAGTATTTT; CDR3 protein: CSARDRAGLSTNTQYF
D gene: TRBD1; clone size: .; J gene: TRBJ2-6; V gene: TRBV25-1; CDR3 DNA: TGTGCCAGCAGTTTTTGGGACAGGTCCTCTGGGGCCAACGTCCTGACTTTC; CDR3 protein: CASSFWDRSSGANVLTF
D gene: .; clone size: many; J gene: TRBJ2-7; V gene: TRBV7-9; CDR3 DNA: TGTGCCAGCAGCAACACAGGACGGGACGCCGAGCAGTACTTC; CDR3 protein: CASSNTGRDAEQYF
D gene: TRBD2; clone size: many; J gene: TRBJ2-5; V gene: TRBV5-8; CDR3 DNA: TGTGCCAGCAGCCCTACACTAGCGGAAGAGACCCAGTACTTC; CDR3 protein: CASSPTLAEETQYF
D gene: .; clone size: many; J gene: TRBJ1-2; V gene: TRBV7-2; CDR3 DNA: TGTGCCAGCAGCTTGCTTAAATATGGCTACACCTTC; CDR3 protein: CASSLLKYGYTF
D gene: .; clone size: many; J gene: TRBJ2-2; V gene: TRBV7-8; CDR3 DNA: TGTGCCAGCAGCTACAGGGACACCGGGGAGCTGTTTTTT; CDR3 protein: CASSYRDTGELFF
D gene: TRBD1; clone size: few; J gene: TRBJ1-3; V gene: TRBV29-1; CDR3 DNA: TGCAGCGTTGAAGATCGGGGGACAGGGACCTCTGGAAACACCATATATTTT; CDR3 protein: CSVEDRGTGTSGNTIYF
D gene: .; clone size: few; J gene: TRBJ2-2; V gene: TRBV4-1; CDR3 DNA: TGCGCCAGCAGCCAAAGGGACCTCGACACCGGGGAGCTGTTTTTT; CDR3 protein: CASSQRDLDTGELFF
D gene: .; clone size: .; J gene: TRBJ2-5; V gene: TRBV5-1; CDR3 DNA: TGCGCCAGCAGCGTCGACCAGACTAGCCAAGAGACCCAGTACTTC; CDR3 protein: CASSVDQTSQETQYF
D gene: .; clone size: .; J gene: TRBJ2-7; V gene: TRBV6-2/TRBV6-3; CDR3 DNA: TGTGCCAGCAGTAACCCTAGTGCTACTACCTCCTACGAGCAGTACTTC; CDR3 protein: CASSNPSATTSYEQYF
D gene: .; clone size: many; J gene: TRBJ1-2; V gene: TRBV19; CDR3 DNA: TGTGCCAGTAGTCGGACTTATGGCTACACCTTC; CDR3 protein: CASSRTYGYTF
D gene: TRBD1; clone size: many; J gene: TRBJ1-2; V gene: TRBV19; CDR3 DNA: TGTGCCAGTAGTACCGACAGGGGAGGTGGCTACACCTTC; CDR3 protein: CASSTDRGGGYTF
D gene: .; clone size: many; J gene: TRBJ2-6; V gene: TRBV11-2; CDR3 DNA: TGTGCCAGCAGCTTAGTTGGGGCCAACGTCCTGACTTTC; CDR3 protein: CASSLVGANVLTF
D gene: TRBD1; clone size: few; J gene: TRBJ2-7; V gene: TRBV20-1; CDR3 DNA: TGCAGTGCTAGAGACTTTGGGACAGGAAGATTCGAGCAGTACTTC; CDR3 protein: CSARDFGTGRFEQYF
D gene: .; clone size: few; J gene: TRBJ2-3; V gene: TRBV7-2; CDR3 DNA: TGTGCCAGCACTTGGGGCACAGATACGCAGTATTTT; CDR3 protein: CASTWGTDTQYF
D gene: .; clone size: many; J gene: TRBJ1-2; V gene: TRBV7-9; CDR3 DNA: TGTGCCAGCAGCACCTTCCAGGGTGCCTATGGCTACACCTTC; CDR3 protein: CASSTFQGAYGYTF
D gene: .; clone size: .; J gene: TRBJ1-5; V gene: TRBV6-5; CDR3 DNA: TGTGCCAGCAAGTCTTTAACAGGGTTACAGCCCCAGCATTTT; CDR3 protein: CASKSLTGLQPQHF
D gene: TRBD1; clone size: .; J gene: TRBJ1-2; V gene: TRBV5-1; CDR3 DNA: TGCGCCAGCAGCCTGTACGGGACAGAATCAGGCTACACCTTC; CDR3 protein: CASSLYGTESGYTF
D gene: .; clone size: few; J gene: TRBJ2-6; V gene: TRBV12-3/TRBV12-4; CDR3 DNA: TGTGCCAGCAGTCAGAGACTAGCTGGGGCCAACGTCCTGACTTTC; CDR3 protein: CASSQRLAGANVLTF
D gene: .; clone size: .; J gene: TRBJ2-5; V gene: TRBV12-3/TRBV12-4; CDR3 DNA: TGTGCCAGCAGCGAATGGTCTGGGACTCAAGAGACCCAGTACTTC; CDR3 protein: CASSEWSGTQETQYF
D gene: TRBD1; clone size: many; J gene: TRBJ2-7; V gene: TRBV12-3/TRBV12-4; CDR3 DNA: TGTGCCAGCAGTTCGGACAGGCACGAGCAGTACTTC; CDR3 protein: CASSSDRHEQYF
D gene: .; clone size: few; J gene: TRBJ1-2; V gene: TRBV7-9; CDR3 DNA: TGTGCCAGCAGCTTATGGCAGGGTAGGCGCTACACCTTC; CDR3 protein: CASSLWQGRRYTF
D gene: .; clone size: many; J gene: TRBJ1-2; V gene: TRBV11-2; CDR3 DNA: TGTGCCAGCAGTTTTGTCGATGGGGGCTACACCTTC; CDR3 protein: CASSFVDGGYTF
D gene: .; clone size: many; J gene: TRBJ1-3; V gene: TRBV15; CDR3 DNA: TGTGCCACCAGCAGAGGGGGGGACTCTGGAAACACCATATATTTT; CDR3 protein: CATSRGGDSGNTIYF
D gene: .; clone size: .; J gene: TRBJ1-2; V gene: TRBV30; CDR3 DNA: TGTGCCTGGACGGGAGGCGGCGATGGCTACACCTTC; CDR3 protein: CAWTGGGDGYTF
D gene: .; clone size: many; J gene: TRBJ1-4; V gene: TRBV11-3; CDR3 DNA: TGTGCCAGCGGGCAGAAGAATGAAAAACTGTTTTTT; CDR3 protein: CASGQKNEKLFF
D gene: .; clone size: many; J gene: TRBJ2-5; V gene: TRBV12-3/TRBV12-4; CDR3 DNA: TGTGCCAGCAGCATGGGGGGCAGGGAGACCCAGTACTTC; CDR3 protein: CASSMGGRETQYF
D gene: .; clone size: .; J gene: TRBJ2-1; V gene: TRBV20-1; CDR3 DNA: TGCAGTGCTAGATTGGGCCCACTTGAGCAGTTCTTC; CDR3 protein: CSARLGPLEQFF
D gene: TRBD2; clone size: .; J gene: TRBJ2-7; V gene: TRBV7-2; CDR3 DNA: TGTGCCAGCAGCGTTGCCTCGCTAGCGGGAGTAAGCGAGCAGTACTTC; CDR3 protein: CASSVASLAGVSEQYF
D gene: TRBD2; clone size: .; J gene: TRBJ2-7; V gene: TRBV7-8; CDR3 DNA: TGTGCCAGCAGCTTAGTAGTAGCGGGGGACGAGCAGTACTTC; CDR3 protein: CASSLVVAGDEQYF
D gene: .; clone size: .; J gene: TRBJ2-6; V gene: TRBV6-5; CDR3 DNA: TGTGCCAGCAGCCGCCGCACTAGCTCTGGGGCCAACGTCCTGACTTTC; CDR3 protein: CASSRRTSSGANVLTF
D gene: .; clone size: .; J gene: TRBJ1-2; V gene: TRBV4-1; CDR3 DNA: TGCGCCAGCAGCCAAGGCGCAATAGACAACTACTATGGCTACACCTTC; CDR3 protein: CASSQGAIDNYYGYTF
D gene: .; clone size: many; J gene: TRBJ1-3; V gene: TRBV9; CDR3 DNA: TGTGCCAGCAGCCCACATACGTCGGGGTCTGGAAACACCATATATTTT; CDR3 protein: CASSPHTSGSGNTIYF
D gene: .; clone size: few; J gene: TRBJ2-7; V gene: TRBV28; CDR3 DNA: TGTGCCAGCACCCGTCACGGGAGTTACGAGCAGTACTTC; CDR3 protein: CASTRHGSYEQYF
D gene: TRBD2; clone size: .; J gene: TRBJ2-5; V gene: TRBV29-1; CDR3 DNA: TGCAGCGTTGAGCTAGCGGGAGCCCAAGAGACCCAGTACTTC; CDR3 protein: CSVELAGAQETQYF
D gene: TRBD1; clone size: few; J gene: TRBJ1-1; V gene: TRBV5-1; CDR3 DNA: TGCGCCAGCAGCCATGAGGTGGGACAGAAGAACACTGAAGCTTTCTTT; CDR3 protein: CASSHEVGQKNTEAFF
D gene: .; clone size: many; J gene: TRBJ1-1; V gene: TRBV9; CDR3 DNA: TGTGCCAGCAGCGGTAAATCTGAAGCTTTCTTT; CDR3 protein: CASSGKSEAFF
D gene: TRBD1; clone size: .; J gene: TRBJ1-5; V gene: TRBV10-3; CDR3 DNA: TGTGCCATCAGGCAGGGGGCGAAGGATCAGCCCCAGCATTTT; CDR3 protein: CAIRQGAKDQPQHF
D gene: .; clone size: many; J gene: TRBJ1-2; V gene: TRBV20-1; CDR3 DNA: TGCAGTGCTGAAGTCTATGGCTACACCTTC; CDR3 protein: CSAEVYGYTF
D gene: .; clone size: many; J gene: TRBJ1-1; V gene: TRBV11-2; CDR3 DNA: TGTGCCAGCAGCTTAGTGGGGGGGAGCACTGAAGCTTTCTTT; CDR3 protein: CASSLVGGSTEAFF
D gene: .; clone size: many; J gene: TRBJ1-5; V gene: TRBV4-2; CDR3 DNA: TGTGCCAGCAGCCAAGTTGGGCAGGATCAGCCCCAGCATTTT; CDR3 protein: CASSQVGQDQPQHF
D gene: TRBD1; clone size: .; J gene: TRBJ1-5; V gene: TRBV20-1; CDR3 DNA: TGCAGTGCCCCGGACAGGAATAGCAATCAGCCCCAGCATTTT; CDR3 protein: CSAPDRNSNQPQHF
D gene: .; clone size: few; J gene: TRBJ1-1; V gene: TRBV12-3/TRBV12-4; CDR3 DNA: TGTGCCAGCAGTCCCTCGTTGTCAGCTTTCTTT; CDR3 protein: CASSPSLSAFF
D gene: .; clone size: .; J gene: TRBJ1-2; V gene: TRBV12-3/TRBV12-4; CDR3 DNA: TGTGCCAGCAGTTCTAGTAACCAGGGACTCTATGGCTACACCTTC; CDR3 protein: CASSSSNQGLYGYTF
D gene: TRBD1; clone size: .; J gene: TRBJ2-2; V gene: TRBV7-8; CDR3 DNA: TGCGCCAGCAGCCGCCTCGCCGGGACAGCGAACACCGGGGAGCTGTTTTTT; CDR3 protein: CASSRLAGTANTGELFF
D gene: .; clone size: .; J gene: TRBJ2-5; V gene: TRBV9; CDR3 DNA: TGTACCAGCAGAGATGTCCAGGTCCAAGAGACCCAGTACTTC; CDR3 protein: CTSRDVQVQETQYF
D gene: TRBD2; clone size: .; J gene: TRBJ2-2; V gene: TRBV7-2; CDR3 DNA: TGTGCCAGCAGCTACGGACTAGTCAACACCGGGGAGCTGGTTTTT; CDR3 protein: CASSYGLVNTGELVF
D gene: TRBD1; clone size: .; J gene: TRBJ2-7; V gene: TRBV25-1; CDR3 DNA: TGTGCCAGCACTCTCAGGGGACAGGGTGGTGAGCAGTACTTC; CDR3 protein: CASTLRGQGGEQYF
D gene: .; clone size: .; J gene: TRBJ1-1; V gene: TRBV7-9; CDR3 DNA: TGTGCCAGCGTAGCGGCGTTGGGGGGTGGCACTGAAGCTTTCTTT; CDR3 protein: CASVAALGGGTEAFF